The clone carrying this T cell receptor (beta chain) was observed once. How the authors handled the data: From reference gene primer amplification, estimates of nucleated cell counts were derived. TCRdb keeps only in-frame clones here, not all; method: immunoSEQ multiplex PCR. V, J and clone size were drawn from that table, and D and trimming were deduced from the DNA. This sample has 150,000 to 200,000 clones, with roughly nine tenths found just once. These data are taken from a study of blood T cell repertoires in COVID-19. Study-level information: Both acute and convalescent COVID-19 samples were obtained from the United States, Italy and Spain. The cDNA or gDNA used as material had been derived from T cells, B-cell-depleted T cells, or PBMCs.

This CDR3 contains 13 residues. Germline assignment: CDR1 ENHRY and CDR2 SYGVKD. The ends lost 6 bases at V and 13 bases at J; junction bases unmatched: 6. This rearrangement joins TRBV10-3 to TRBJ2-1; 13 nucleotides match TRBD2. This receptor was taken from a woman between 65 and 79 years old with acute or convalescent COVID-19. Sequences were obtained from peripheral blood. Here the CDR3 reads CAIRLGTSGTQFF. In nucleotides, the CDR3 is TGTGCCATCAGACTCGGGACTAGCGGGACTCAGTTCTTC.